One sample yielded the 26 T cell receptor beta chains listed below, sequenced in a study of cytomegalovirus exposure and HLA in healthy donors. TCRdb's copy holds only in-frame clones and misses some; the assay was immunoSEQ multiplex PCR. The sample shows 150,000 to 200,000 clones, 85% of them seen only once. The sequenced material came from PBMCs. The receptors come from a man younger than 30 in good health and CMV-seropositive.

With respect to this clone: The same CDR3 also results from other DNA sequences found in this sample. The rearrangement links TRBV6-5 to TRBJ2-5, with 10 nucleotides matching TRBD1. The CDR3 loop spans 15 amino acids. Unmatched junction bases numbered 2, after V lost 2 bases and J lost 2 bases. In germline, CDR1 is MNHEY, CDR2 SVGAGI. CDR3 sequence reads: CASSYGTGVQETQYF. DNA for the CDR3: TGTGCCAGCAGTTACGGGACAGGGGTACAAGAGACCCAGTACTTC.

This rearrangement joins TRBV5-8 to TRBJ2-1; D gene uncertain. This CDR3 comprises 12 residues. Germline CDR1 is SGHTS and CDR2 is YDEGEE. The V end lost 3 bases, the J end lost 4 bases, and 5 bases lay between the germline ends. The CDR3 is CASSSQYNEQFF. As DNA, the CDR3 is TGTGCCAGCAGCTCACAGTACAATGAGCAGTTCTTC.

The V gene is TRBV29-1, the J gene TRBJ2-1; D not certain. The CDR3 has 12 residues. The germline V and J ends were trimmed by 3 bases and 5 bases, with 8 bases remaining between them. In germline, CDR1 is SQVTM, CDR2 ANQGSEA. The CDR3 sequence: CSVDWLDNEQFF. Here the CDR3 DNA reads TGCAGCGTTGATTGGCTGGACAATGAGCAGTTCTTC.

As DNA, the CDR3 is TGTGCCAGCAGCTCGGACAGGGGGCAGGTCGAGCAGTACTTC. The encoded protein is CASSSDRGQVEQYF. V gene TRBV7-2 combines with J gene TRBJ2-7, with 11 nucleotides matching TRBD1. Germline V gene lookup returns CDR1 SGHTA and CDR2 FQGNSA. V shed 4 bases and J 6 bases; nucleotides not matched to a gene: 5. The CDR3 has 14 residues. Combining the CDR3 with reference TRBV7-2 and TRBJ2-7 gives the whole variable domain GAGVSQSPSNKVTEKGKDVELRCDPISGHTALYWYRQSLGQGLEFLIYFQGNSAPDKSGLPSDRFSAERTGGSVSTLTIQRTQQEDSAVYLCASSSDRGQVEQYFGPGTRLTVT.

The chain combines TRBV28 with TRBJ1-1; D is ambiguous. V lost 10 bases, J lost 0 bases, and 6 bases lay in between. Per germline, CDR1 MDHEN and CDR2 SYDVKM. The CDR3 sequence is 11 residues long. The CDR3 DNA follows: TGTGCCACCGGGGTGAACACTGAAGCTTTCTTT. Translating it yields CATGVNTEAFF.

The V and J genes are TRBV28 and TRBJ2-3; D is unresolved. Trimming shortened V by 6 bases and J by 5 bases, and 9 bases separated the two germline ends. CDR3 length: 12 amino acids. Germline CDR1 and CDR2: MDHEN and SYDVKM. CDR3 sequence reads: CASSRDGDTQYF. In DNA form, the CDR3 reads TGTGCCAGCAGCCGAGATGGAGATACGCAGTATTTT. The full variable domain, with the rest looked up from reference TRBV28 and TRBJ2-3, is DVKVTQSSRYLVKRTGEKVFLECVQDMDHENMFWYRQDPGLGLRLIYFSYDVKMKEKGDIPEGYSVSREKKERFSLILESASTNQTSMYLCASSRDGDTQYFGPGTRLTVL.

The CDR3, as DNA: TGTGCCAGCAGGTACCGGGACAGGGGCACTGAAGCTTTCTTT. This codes for CASRYRDRGTEAFF. V and J are TRBV6-1 and TRBJ1-1, with TRBD1 matching over 10 bases. Germline V gene sequence: CDR1 MNHNS, CDR2 SASEGT. The ends lost 6 bases at V and 4 bases at J; junction bases unmatched: 5. The CDR3 extends over 14 amino acids.

V usage is TRBV27 and J usage is TRBJ2-1, with 14 bases aligning to TRBD2. This CDR3 region has 15 residues. V lost 6 bases, J lost 10 bases, and 8 bases stayed unmatched. Germline values: CDR1 MNHEY, CDR2 SMNVEV (reference sequence). CDR3 in DNA: TGTGCCAGCAGCCCGGGACTAGCGGGAGTACGGGAGCAGTTCTTC. It encodes CASSPGLAGVREQFF.

J is TRBJ2-5 and V is TRBV25-1, with TRBD2 matching over 12 bases. This CDR3 contains 15 residues. The V gene end was trimmed by 5 bases and the J gene end by 6 bases; junction bases not matched to a gene: 7. CDR1 and CDR2 from the germline V gene are MGHDK and SYGVNS. This CDR3 reads CASSIASGGEKTQYF. The CDR3 DNA is TGTGCCAGCAGTATAGCTAGCGGGGGGGAAAAGACCCAGTACTTC.

This sequence joins TRBV28 and TRBJ1-1; D perhaps matches TRBD1 (6 bases). This CDR3 comprises 12 residues. Trimming removed 7 bases at V and 4 bases at J, with 10 bases between. Germline V gene sequence: CDR1 MDHEN, CDR2 SYDVKM. CDR3 DNA sequence: TGTGCCAGCAATGGGGGCAGCACTGAAGCTTTCTTT. Translating gives CASNGGSTEAFF.

The CDR3 region is CSVDWADAFF. The CDR3 DNA reads TGCAGCGTTGACTGGGCCGACGCTTTCTTT. The chain carries TRBV29-1 and TRBJ1-1; D is ambiguous. Trimming stripped 3 bases from V and 11 bases from J, with 10 bases between. Germline assignment: CDR1 SQVTM and CDR2 ANQGSEA. CDR3 size: 10 residues.

V gene TRBV5-1 combines with J gene TRBJ2-7, with 10 bases identical to TRBD2. V shed 0 bases and J 0 bases; nucleotides not matched to a gene: 9. CDR3 length equals 18 residues. CDR1 and CDR2 from the germline V gene are SGHRS and YFSETQ. CDR3 protein: CASSLGISGGSSSYEQYF. The DNA of the CDR3 is TGCGCCAGCAGCTTGGGTATTAGCGGGGGGTCTAGCTCCTACGAGCAGTACTTC.

The chain links TRBV6-1 to TRBJ2-3; the match to TRBD2 covers 8 bases. This CDR3 has 15 residues. Germline V gene lookup returns CDR1 MNHNS and CDR2 SASEGT. J was trimmed by 0 bases and V by 10 bases; bases with no gene match: 9. DNA of the CDR3: TGTGCCACCTCGACTAGCGAAACTAGCACAGATACGCAGTATTTT. Protein: CATSTSETSTDTQYF.

This clone appeared a few times. The gene calls are TRBV14 and TRBJ2-2; possible D gene TRBD1, 5 bases. This CDR3 spans 14 amino acids. Germline loops: CDR1 SGHDN, CDR2 FVKESK. With 2 bases removed from V and 1 base from J, the gap between germline ends came to 5 bases. The CDR3 here is CASSQQGNTGELFF. The CDR3 DNA is TGTGCCAGCAGCCAACAGGGGAACACCGGGGAGCTGTTTTTT.

This chain links TRBV2 with TRBJ1-1; D unresolved. In germline, CDR1 is SNHLY, CDR2 FYNNEI. V gave up 3 bases and J gave up 0 bases, with 14 bases separating them. This CDR3 is 16 amino acids long. The CDR3 loop is CASSDLEVGVNTEAFF. CDR3 coding DNA: TGTGCCAGCAGTGATTTAGAAGTCGGAGTGAACACTGAAGCTTTCTTT.

J is TRBJ2-2 and V is TRBV28, with D maybe TRBD2 (6 bases). The CDR3 sequence is 12 residues long. Germline values: CDR1 MDHEN, CDR2 SYDVKM. Trimming pared 6 bases from V and 6 bases from J, leaving 8 bases between. Written as DNA, the CDR3 is TGTGCCAGCAGACTAGCCCCCGGGGAGCTGTTTTTT. Translating gives CASRLAPGELFF.

On this clone: The same CDR3 arises from other DNA sequences in this sample as well. The chain recombines TRBV30 with TRBJ2-1; D call uncertain. CDR3 size: 15 residues. Trimming took 0 bases from V and 0 from J, leaving 9 bases between them. The germline V gene has CDR1 GTSNPN and CDR2 SVGIG (reference sequence). CDR3 in amino acids: CAWSVGQSSYNEQFF. DNA of the CDR3: TGTGCCTGGAGTGTTGGGCAGAGCTCCTACAATGAGCAGTTCTTC.

This chain links TRBV6-4 with TRBJ2-7; the match to TRBD1 covers 10 bases. V shed 4 bases and J 0 bases; nucleotides not matched to a gene: 3. The CDR3 runs 15 residues. Per the germline V gene, CDR1 is MRHNA and CDR2 is SNTAGT. The CDR3 bases are TGTGCCAGCAGTGCGGGACAGGGGCCCTCCTACGAGCAGTACTTC. Translation gives CASSAGQGPSYEQYF.

This chain links TRBV7-9 with TRBJ1-6; a possible D gene is TRBD1 (6 bases). The V end was cut by 5 bases, the J end by 7 bases, with 9 bases between. Germline V gene lookup returns CDR1 SEHNR and CDR2 FQNEAQ (reference sequence). This CDR3 has 13 residues. The CDR3 region has the DNA TGTGCCAGCAGCCGGACAGAAAATTCACCCCTCCACTTT. It specifies CASSRTENSPLHF.

V gene TRBV7-2 combines with J gene TRBJ1-2, with D unclear. CDR1 SGHTA and CDR2 FQGNSA come from the germline V gene. The V gene lost 5 bases and the J gene lost 4 bases, with 14 bases spanning the gap. The CDR3 consists of 14 residues. The CDR3: CASSPGGLIYGYTF. The CDR3 nucleotides read TGTGCCAGCAGCCCAGGAGGGTTGATCTATGGCTACACCTTC.

The J gene is TRBJ2-2, the V gene TRBV5-1; D call uncertain. CDR1 and CDR2 (germline): SGHRS, YFSETQ. The ends were cut back, 0 bases at V and 4 bases at J, with 10 bases in the middle. The CDR3 extends over 15 amino acids. Here the CDR3 reads CASSLGDMGTGELFF. CDR3 nucleotides: TGCGCCAGCAGCTTGGGAGACATGGGCACCGGGGAGCTGTTTTTT.

V gene TRBV9 combines with J gene TRBJ2-5; 9 bases are a match to TRBD1. The CDR3 extends over 15 amino acids. V dropped 2 bases and J dropped 2; count of bases not matched to a gene: 4. Germline V gene data show CDR1 as SGDLS and CDR2 as YYNGEE. Here the CDR3 reads CASSVTGTGQETQYF. The CDR3 DNA is TGTGCCAGCAGCGTTACCGGGACAGGGCAAGAGACCCAGTACTTC.

V usage is TRBV6-1 and J usage is TRBJ1-4, with D hard to call. The length of the CDR3 is 14 residues. Between the trimmed V and J ends, which lost 3 bases and 10 bases, there was a span of 15 bases. CDR1 is MNHNS, CDR2 SASEGT, per germline. The CDR3 reads CASSDPTEVRKLFF. The CDR3 coding sequence is TGTGCCAGCAGTGATCCCACAGAAGTGAGAAAACTGTTTTTT.

The chain joins TRBV6-1 to TRBJ1-1; D might be TRBD1 (6 bases). Per the germline V gene, CDR1 is MNHNS and CDR2 is SASEGT. The CDR3 covers 13 residues. V lost 8 bases and J lost 4, with 14 bases in between. CDR3 amino acids: CASGGQWGTEAFF. In DNA, the CDR3 is TGTGCCAGCGGAGGACAGTGGGGCACTGAAGCTTTCTTT.

The chain has TRBV19 and TRBJ2-1, with D possibly being TRBD1 (5 bases). Germline assignment: CDR1 LNHDA and CDR2 SQIVND (reference sequence). CDR3 length: 16 residues. Trimming pared 2 bases from V and 0 bases from J, leaving 11 bases between. The chain's CDR3 is CASSIPGQFSYNEQFF. CDR3 nucleotides: TGTGCCAGTAGTATACCCGGACAATTCTCCTACAATGAGCAGTTCTTC.

This clone was seen only once. V and J are TRBV15 and TRBJ1-1; the D gene is possibly TRBD1 (5 bases). CDR3 length equals 16 residues. Between the trimmed V and J ends, which lost 0 bases and 1 base, there was a span of 12 bases. Germline V lookup: CDR1 LNHNV, CDR2 YYDKDF (reference sequence). In nucleotides, the CDR3 is TGTGCCACCAGCAGAGATCAGAGACAGCGGAACACTGAAGCTTTCTTT. It specifies CATSRDQRQRNTEAFF.